The 15 T cell receptor beta chains in this list originate from one sample, sequenced in a study of T cells expressing NK-cell markers. Reanalyzing the 5' RACE reads, TCRdb keeps one entry per CDR3 protein, without DNA. Its table records about 390,000 distinct CDR3 sequences. Sequencing was done on a sample of blood T cells: a sorted CD56 or NKG2C T cell subset, CD4+ or CD8+ T cells, or bulk PBMC T cells (not recorded which). The receptors originated from a woman in her forties or fifties in good health.

The V and J genes are TRBV10-3 and TRBJ2-1; without DNA, the TCRdb call of TRBD1 cannot be checked. Germline CDR1 is ENHRY and CDR2 is SYGVKD. The CDR3 consists of 14 residues. CDR3 protein: CAPRGVGTSGEQFF.

The CDR3 protein is CASRVQGLLGNIQYF. The V and J genes are TRBV6-6 and TRBJ2-4; TCRdb proposes TRBD1, but this gene call is untestable without DNA. CDR3 length: 15 amino acids. From germline, CDR1 is MNHNY and CDR2 SVGAGI (reference sequence).

The V and J genes are TRBV7-2 and TRBJ1-1. Per germline, CDR1 SGHTA and CDR2 FQGNSA. The CDR3 is made up of 14 amino acids. The chain's CDR3 is CASSLGRASTEAFF.

This sequence joins TRBV7-8 and TRBJ2-1. The length of the CDR3 is 12 residues. CDR1 and CDR2 from the germline V gene are SGHVS and FQNEAQ. CDR3 in amino acids: CASSRNSNEQFF.

CDR3 sequence reads: CATSSKGGQPQHF. The rearrangement uses TRBV10-3 and TRBJ1-5; checking the TCRdb D call of TRBD1 is not possible without DNA. The CDR3 spans 13 residues. Germline CDR1 ENHRY, CDR2 SYGVKD.

V is TRBV27 and J is TRBJ2-7. From germline, CDR1 is MNHEY and CDR2 SMNVEV (reference sequence). The CDR3 is made up of 16 amino acids. CDR3 loop: CASSGTKAVLTYEQYF.

This chain uses TRBV13 with TRBJ2-7; TCRdb's D call, TRBD2, is unchecked because there is no DNA. The CDR3 extends over 16 amino acids. Germline CDR1 is PRHDT and CDR2 is FYEKMQ (reference sequence). The CDR3 here is CASSKEGLSSGNEQYF.

The chain carries TRBV4-1 and TRBJ1-1. The CDR3 extends over 16 amino acids. Germline CDR1 reads MGHRA; CDR2 reads YSYEKL. The CDR3 loop reads CASSQPTRRGLPEAFF.

V usage is TRBV4-1 and J usage is TRBJ1-2. From germline, CDR1 is MGHRA and CDR2 YSYEKL. The CDR3 length is 15 residues. Here the CDR3 reads CASRTLGISSYGYTF.

V and J are TRBV19 and TRBJ2-6; without DNA, the TCRdb call of TRBD1 cannot be checked. The CDR3 has 17 residues. The germline V gene encodes CDR1 LNHDA and CDR2 SQIVND (reference sequence). This chain's CDR3 is CASASGTGGSGANVLTF.

The chain combines TRBV6-1 with TRBJ2-1. The CDR3 spans 15 residues. Germline V lookup: CDR1 MNHNS, CDR2 SASEGT. CDR3 amino acids: CARPRSTGSDNEQFF.

This rearrangement joins TRBV10-3 to TRBJ2-6; TCRdb gives TRBD2 as the D gene, but with no DNA this cannot be confirmed. Per the germline V gene, CDR1 is ENHRY and CDR2 is SYGVKD. The CDR3 has 16 residues. This CDR3 reads CAISEAGGVGANVLTF.

The chain uses TRBV11-2 and TRBJ2-1; there is no DNA to check the TCRdb D call of TRBD1. The CDR3 runs 14 residues. Germline V gene data show CDR1 as SGHAT and CDR2 as FQNNGV. The CDR3 protein is CASSLEGTPWRMFF.

The rearrangement joins TRBV6-5 to TRBJ1-6; TCRdb returns TRBD1, unconfirmable since there is no DNA. This CDR3 region has 15 residues. Per the germline V gene, CDR1 is MNHEY and CDR2 is SVGAGI. The CDR3 protein is CASSYSQGRNSPLHF.

The rearrangement uses TRBV25-1 and TRBJ2-2. Germline V gives CDR1 MGHDK, CDR2 SYGVNS. The CDR3 loop spans 11 amino acids. CDR3 protein: CASRIAGELFF. Looking up the rest from reference TRBV25-1 and TRBJ2-2 gives the full variable domain: EADIYQTPRYLVIGTGKKITLECSQTMGHDKMYWYQQDPGMELHLIHYSYGVNSTEKGDLSSESTVSRIRTEHFPLTLESARPSHTSQYLCASRIAGELFFGEGSRLTVL.